This T cell receptor beta chain was sequenced during a study of blood T cell repertoires in COVID-19. Libraries were prepared by immunoSEQ multiplex PCR; TCRdb keeps only in-frame clonotypes and omits some of them. Among about 170,000 clones listed, around 88% were seen once. This clonotype originated in a woman between 50 and 59 years old in a cohort exposed to, infected with or recovered from COVID-19 (not recorded which). Specimen: PBMCs or T cells enriched from blood (not recorded which).

CDR3 coding DNA: TGTGCCAGCAGCCCGATGTCGGGGGCGAACACCGGGGAGCTGTTTTTT. Protein product: CASSPMSGANTGELFF. V usage is TRBV7-6 and J usage is TRBJ2-2; D perhaps matches TRBD2 (6 bases). Deletions cut 5 bases from V and 0 bases from J, with 13 bases between. This CDR3 is 16 amino acids long. The germline V gene has CDR1 SGHVS and CDR2 FNYEAQ. Together with reference TRBV7-6 and TRBJ2-2, the CDR3 gives the full variable domain: GAGVSQSPRYKVTKRGQDVALRCDPISGHVSLYWYRQALGQGPEFLTYFNYEAQQDKSGLPNDRFSAERPEGSISTLTIQRTEQRDSAMYRCASSPMSGANTGELFFGEGSRLTVL.